This T cell receptor beta chain appears in the sequencing data of a study of long-term antiretroviral therapy in people with HIV. Study-wide background: Sampling started about a decade before the 2015 immediate-ART recommendation.

Study outcomes and limitations: Missing from the dataset were any data on ART adherence, viral resistance or therapy changes.

Sequencing used immunoSEQ v3.0 at survey level. Per-sample TRB depth target: roughly 40,000-50,000 T-cell genomes. Clones were sequenced by immunoSEQ multiplex PCR, and TCRdb holds only the in-frame ones, with some missing. This sample has fewer than 30,000 clones, with 79% found just once. About this clone: Its cognate antigen is unknown.

There were no participants with HIV treated outside the United States. J was trimmed by 2 bases and V by 6 bases; bases with no gene match: 4. The germline gives CDR1 SGHNT, CDR2 YENEEA. The CDR3 loop spans 15 amino acids. This TCR was sampled from a man aged 25 to 40 with HIV. The specimen was unsorted PBMCs, collected 2.1 years after starting antiretroviral therapy. The gene calls are TRBV11-3 and TRBJ2-1, with TRBD2 identical over 10 bases. CDR3 residues: CASSSGTSAYNEQFF. DNA of the CDR3: TGTGCCAGCAGTTCCGGGACTAGCGCCTACAATGAGCAGTTCTTC.